This TCR beta chain appears in the sequencing data of a study of T cell responses to AZD1222 COVID-19 vaccine. Study-level results: Only five or six AZD1222 recipients were seropositive at baseline.

TCRdb's table, derived via immunoSEQ multiplex PCR, lists solely in-frame clones and lacks some. Of 170,000 or so clones in the sample, 88% were seen once. As for this clone: Its antigen is not identified.

Second doses at about 4 or about 12 weeks were pooled. Germline V gives CDR1 MNHNY, CDR2 SVGAGI (reference sequence). The CDR3 has 16 residues. The ends were cut back, 4 bases at V and 6 bases at J, with 16 bases in the middle. This TCR derives from an adult who received the AZD1222 COVID-19 vaccine. The J gene is TRBJ2-6, the V gene TRBV6-6; maybe TRBD2 (6 bases). The material was peripheral blood, obtained 28 days after the second AZD1222 dose. As DNA, the CDR3 is TGTGCCAGCAGTTTGGCGGGGCCTAATAAGGCCAACGTCCTGACTTTC. Translated: CASSLAGPNKANVLTF.